The entry below describes one T cell receptor beta chain. As originally analysed: Reference gene primer amplification yielded estimated nucleated cell counts. Using immunoSEQ multiplex PCR, the repertoire was profiled, and TCRdb retains in-frame clones only, with some absent. That table supplies the V and J calls and clone size; D and trimming were determined from the DNA. The sample yields 25,000 to 30,000 clones, less than 90% seen once. The data stem from a study of blood T cell repertoires in COVID-19. In the study overall: Acute-phase and convalescent COVID-19 samples originated in the United States, Italy and Spain. The cDNA or gDNA used as material had been derived from T cells, B-cell-depleted T cells, or PBMCs.

Trimming took 6 bases from V and 5 from J, leaving 16 bases between them. Germline values: CDR1 GTSNPN, CDR2 SVGIG (reference sequence). There are 13 residues in the CDR3. Sample: peripheral blood. The sequence derives from a human donor in a cohort sampled during active COVID-19. This chain connects TRBV30 to TRBJ1-2, with D perhaps matching TRBD1 (6 bases). The CDR3 coding sequence is TGTGCCTGTCATAGGGGGTCGGGATATGGCTACACCTTC. Its protein is CACHRGSGYGYTF. Full variable domain (missing parts from reference TRBV30 and TRBJ1-2): SQTIHQWPATLVQPVGSPLSLECTVEGTSNPNLYWYRQAAGRGLQLLFYSVGIGQISSEVPQNLSASRPQDRQFILSSKKLLLSDSGFYLCACHRGSGYGYTFGSGTRLTVV.